This section outlines one TCR beta chain sequence together with its context. V shed 2 bases, J shed 6 bases, and the junction held 12 bases outside the gene matches. CDR3 size: 17 residues. Germline V gives CDR1 SQVTM, CDR2 ANQGSEA. The table came from immunoSEQ multiplex PCR; TCRdb's copy has only in-frame clones and leaves some out. This table holds about 80,000 clones, 90% to 95% found once. The record originates from a study of OX40 agonist ivuxolimab in advanced cancers. The chain recombines TRBV29-1 with TRBJ2-7; TRBD2 matches at 14 bases. This receptor was obtained from an adult with an advanced solid tumor such as melanoma, head and neck, liver or kidney cancer. The sample here was CD4+ or CD8+ T cells sorted from blood, taken in a trial of the OX40 agonist ivuxolimab. The CDR3, as DNA: TGCAGCGTTGAATATAGCCGTAGGGGACTAGCGGGAGCCGAGCAGTACTTC. It encodes CSVEYSRRGLAGAEQYF.